This T cell receptor (beta chain) was sequenced in a study of T cell responses to AZD1222 COVID-19 vaccine. Study conclusions and caveats: Repertoires were obtained solely post-peak T cell response. Spike-spanning, vaccine-associated CD4 TCRs were dominant at 160-218 and 743-854. The donor cohort was predominantly white British with a female majority, and clonal diversity may have been underestimated.

Sequencing used immunoSEQ multiplex PCR; TCRdb keeps in-frame clones, though not all of them. The table shows tens of thousands of clones, with about 88% occurring only once. V gave up 1 base and J gave up 6 bases; unmatched junction bases: 8. The germline V gene has CDR1 SGHDT and CDR2 YYEEEE. The CDR3 has 16 amino acids. This clone was seen more than once but under ten times. Its antigen is currently unknown. This clonotype was sampled from an adult in good health. Sequencing was performed on peripheral blood, taken on day 0 of AZD1222 vaccination. J is TRBJ2-1 and V is TRBV5-6; 9 bases align to TRBD2. CDR3 amino acids: CASSLYFGTSFNEQFF. In DNA form, the CDR3 reads TGTGCCAGCAGCTTGTATTTTGGGACTAGCTTCAATGAGCAGTTCTTC.